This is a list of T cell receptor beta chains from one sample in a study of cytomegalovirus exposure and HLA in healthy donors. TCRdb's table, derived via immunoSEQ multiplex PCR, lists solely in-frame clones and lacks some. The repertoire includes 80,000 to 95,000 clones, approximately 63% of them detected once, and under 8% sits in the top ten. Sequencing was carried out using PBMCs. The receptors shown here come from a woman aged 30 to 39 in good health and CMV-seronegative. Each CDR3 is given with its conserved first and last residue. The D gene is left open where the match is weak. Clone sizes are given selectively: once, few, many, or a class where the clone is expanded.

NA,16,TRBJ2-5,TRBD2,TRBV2,TGTGCCAGCAGTCTTCGACTAGCGGGGGCTCAAGAGACCCAGTACTTC,CASSLRLAGAQETQYF
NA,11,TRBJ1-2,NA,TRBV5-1,TGCGCCAGCAGTATCGGGGGAGGCTACACCTTC,CASSIGGGYTF
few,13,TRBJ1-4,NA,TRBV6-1,TGTGCCAGCAGTGAATCGGGGGATGAAAAACTGTTTTTT,CASSESGDEKLFF
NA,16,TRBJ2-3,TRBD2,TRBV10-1,TGCGCCAGCAGTAAGCTCGGGACTAGCGGCACAGATACGCAGTATTTT,CASSKLGTSGTDTQYF
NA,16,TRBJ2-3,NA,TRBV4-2,TGTGCCAGCAGCCAAGATCGAATTTCGGGTACAGATACGCAGTATTTT,CASSQDRISGTDTQYF
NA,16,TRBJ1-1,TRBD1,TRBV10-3,TGTGCCATCAGTAAAGGGGGCCAGTCGGGGGTCACTGAAGCTTTCTTT,CAISKGGQSGVTEAFF
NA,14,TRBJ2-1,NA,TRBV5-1,TGCGCCAGCAGCTTGTCCGGCGGCTACAATGAGCAGTTCTTC,CASSLSGGYNEQFF
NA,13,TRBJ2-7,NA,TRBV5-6,TGTGCCAGCAGCAGGGGCCGATCCTACGAGCAGTACTTC,CASSRGRSYEQYF
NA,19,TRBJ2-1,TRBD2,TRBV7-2,TGTGCCAGCAGCCCTGGGCGGGGGAACGGCGGGAGACTCTACAATGAGCAGTTCTTC,CASSPGRGNGGRLYNEQFF
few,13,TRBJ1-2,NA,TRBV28,TGTGCCAGCAGACCACAGGGAGGGGGTGGCTACACCTTC,CASRPQGGGGYTF
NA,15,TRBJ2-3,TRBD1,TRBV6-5,TGTGCCAGCAGACCTTACAGGGGGCGAGGAGATACGCAGTATTTT,CASRPYRGRGDTQYF
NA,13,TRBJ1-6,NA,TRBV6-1,TGTGCCAGCATGGAACAGAGGGATTCACCCCTCCACTTT,CASMEQRDSPLHF
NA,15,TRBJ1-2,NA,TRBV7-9,TGTGCCAGCAGCTTATTAGGACAGCATAACTATGGCTACACCTTC,CASSLLGQHNYGYTF
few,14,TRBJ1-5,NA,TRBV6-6,TGTGCCAGCAGTTATGGGGGACAAAATCAGCCCCAGCATTTT,CASSYGGQNQPQHF
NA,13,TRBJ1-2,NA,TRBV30,TGTGCCTGGAGTGGGGACATCCTCTATGGCTACACCTTC,CAWSGDILYGYTF
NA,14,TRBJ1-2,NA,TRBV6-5,TGTGCCAGCAGTTACTCCACAGGGACGGATGGCCACACCTTC,CASSYSTGTDGHTF